The present T cell receptor beta chain was sequenced within a study of blood T cell repertoires in COVID-19. Study-level information: The United States, Italy and Spain supplied acute and convalescent COVID-19 samples.

As processed by the authors: From reference gene primer amplification, estimates of nucleated cell counts were derived. Repertoires were generated with immunoSEQ multiplex PCR, while TCRdb's copy carries only in-frame clones and drops some. V and J calls and clone size are given by that table; D and trimming were obtained from the DNA. This sample has over 350,000 clones; about 90% occur once, and the top ten carry over 1.5%. Per germline, CDR1 KGHDR and CDR2 SFDVKD. The CDR3 is 13 residues long. Trimming left V 4 bases short and J 4 bases short, with 7 bases between. Those who participated ranged in age from about 18 to 89 years and resided in about two dozen US areas.

The chain joins TRBV24-1 to TRBJ1-5; no clear D. The TCR was taken from a woman between 18 and 30 years old with acute COVID-19. The source material was PBMCs or T cells enriched from blood (not recorded which). CDR3 in amino acids: CATSEGGNQPQHF. For the CDR3, the DNA is TGTGCCACCAGTGAAGGAGGTAATCAGCCCCAGCATTTT.